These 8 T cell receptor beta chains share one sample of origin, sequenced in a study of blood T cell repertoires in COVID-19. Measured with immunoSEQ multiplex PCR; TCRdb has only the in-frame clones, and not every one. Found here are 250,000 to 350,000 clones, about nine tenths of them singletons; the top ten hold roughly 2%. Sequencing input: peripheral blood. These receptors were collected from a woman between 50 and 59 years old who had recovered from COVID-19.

The DNA of the CDR3 is TGTGCCAGCAGCTTGGACAGGGGAGAGACCCAGTACTTC. Translating gives CASSLDRGETQYF. The chain employs TRBV7-9 and TRBJ2-5; TRBD1 agrees at 9 bases. V shed 3 bases and J 4 bases; nucleotides not matched to a gene: 0. The CDR3 spans 13 residues. The germline gives CDR1 SEHNR, CDR2 FQNEAQ (reference sequence).

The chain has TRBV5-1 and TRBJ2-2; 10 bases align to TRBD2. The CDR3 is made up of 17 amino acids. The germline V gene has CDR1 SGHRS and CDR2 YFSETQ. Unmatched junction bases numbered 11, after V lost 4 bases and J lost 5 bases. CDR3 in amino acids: CASSPRGAGGPTGELFF. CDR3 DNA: TGCGCCAGCAGCCCAAGAGGAGCGGGAGGGCCGACCGGGGAGCTGTTTTTT.

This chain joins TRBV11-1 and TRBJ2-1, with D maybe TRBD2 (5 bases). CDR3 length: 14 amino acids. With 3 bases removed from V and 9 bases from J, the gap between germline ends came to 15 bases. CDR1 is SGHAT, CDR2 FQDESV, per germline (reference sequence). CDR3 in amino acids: CASSFGLSTSEQFF. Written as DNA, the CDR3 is TGTGCCAGCAGCTTCGGACTCTCTACAAGTGAGCAGTTCTTC.

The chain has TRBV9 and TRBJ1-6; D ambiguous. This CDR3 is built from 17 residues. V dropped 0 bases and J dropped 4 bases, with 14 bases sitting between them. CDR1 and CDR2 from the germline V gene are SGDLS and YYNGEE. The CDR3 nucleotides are TGTGCCAGCAGCGTAGGATCTGGGCGTCAATATAATTCACCCCTCCACTTT. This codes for CASSVGSGRQYNSPLHF.

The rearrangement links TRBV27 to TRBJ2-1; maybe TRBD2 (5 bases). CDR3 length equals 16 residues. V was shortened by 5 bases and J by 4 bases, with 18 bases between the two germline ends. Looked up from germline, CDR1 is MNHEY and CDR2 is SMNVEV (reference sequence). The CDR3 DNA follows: TGTGCCAGCAGTCCGCGGCTGGTCAGGACTTACAATGAGCAGTTCTTC. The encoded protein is CASSPRLVRTYNEQFF.

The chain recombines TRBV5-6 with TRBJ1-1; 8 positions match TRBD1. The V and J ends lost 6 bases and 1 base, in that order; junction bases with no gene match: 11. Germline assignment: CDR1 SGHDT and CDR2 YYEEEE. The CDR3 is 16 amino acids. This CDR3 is CASNTPGQARNTEAFF. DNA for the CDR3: TGTGCCAGCAACACCCCGGGACAGGCTCGGAACACTGAAGCTTTCTTT.

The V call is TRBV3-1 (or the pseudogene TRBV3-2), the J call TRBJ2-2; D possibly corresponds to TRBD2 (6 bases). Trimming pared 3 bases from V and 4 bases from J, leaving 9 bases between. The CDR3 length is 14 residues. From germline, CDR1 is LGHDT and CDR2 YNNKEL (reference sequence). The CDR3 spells CASSHGTPTGELFF. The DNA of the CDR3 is TGTGCCAGCAGCCACGGGACTCCCACCGGGGAGCTGTTTTTT.

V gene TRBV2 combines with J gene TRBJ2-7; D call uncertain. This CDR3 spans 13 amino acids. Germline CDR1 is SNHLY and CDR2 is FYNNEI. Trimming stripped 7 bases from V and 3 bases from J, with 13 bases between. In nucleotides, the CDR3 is TGTGCCAGCAAGGTGGCAGGTTACTACGAGCAGTACTTC. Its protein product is CASKVAGYYEQYF. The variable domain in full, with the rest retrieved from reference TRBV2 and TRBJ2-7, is EPEVTQTPSHQVTQMGQEVILRCVPISNHLYFYWYRQILGQKVEFLVSFYNNEISEKSEIFDDQFSVERPDGSNFTLKIRSTKLEDSAMYFCASKVAGYYEQYFGPGTRLTVT.